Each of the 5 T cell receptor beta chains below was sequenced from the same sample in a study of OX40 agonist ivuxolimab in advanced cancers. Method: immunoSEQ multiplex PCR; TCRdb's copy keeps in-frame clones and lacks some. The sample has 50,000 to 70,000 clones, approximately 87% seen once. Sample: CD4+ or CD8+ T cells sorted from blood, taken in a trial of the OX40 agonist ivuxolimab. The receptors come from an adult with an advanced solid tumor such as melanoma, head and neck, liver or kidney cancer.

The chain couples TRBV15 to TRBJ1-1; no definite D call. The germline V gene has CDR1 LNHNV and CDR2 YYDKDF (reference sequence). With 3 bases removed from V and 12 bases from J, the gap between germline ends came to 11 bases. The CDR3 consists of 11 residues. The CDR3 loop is CATSSMEATFF. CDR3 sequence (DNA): TGTGCCACCAGCAGCATGGAAGCGACTTTCTTT.

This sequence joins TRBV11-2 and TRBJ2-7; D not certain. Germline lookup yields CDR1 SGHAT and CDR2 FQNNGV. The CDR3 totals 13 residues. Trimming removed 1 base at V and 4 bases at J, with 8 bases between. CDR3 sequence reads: CASSLGTIYEQYF. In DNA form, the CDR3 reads TGTGCCAGCAGCTTAGGCACCATTTACGAGCAGTACTTC.

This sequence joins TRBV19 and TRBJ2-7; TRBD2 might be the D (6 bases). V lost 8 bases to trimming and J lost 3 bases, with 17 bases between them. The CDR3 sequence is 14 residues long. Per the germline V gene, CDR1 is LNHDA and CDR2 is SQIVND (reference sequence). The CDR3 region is CASQEGFPRYEQYF. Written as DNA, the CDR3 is TGTGCCAGTCAGGAGGGGTTCCCTCGCTACGAGCAGTACTTC.

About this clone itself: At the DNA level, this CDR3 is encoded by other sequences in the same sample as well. The CDR3 coding sequence is TGTGCCAGCAGCTTCACTAGCGGGGGTTATCCAAGCTCCTACAATGAGCAGTTCTTC. Protein product: CASSFTSGGYPSSYNEQFF. The rearrangement links TRBV7-2 to TRBJ2-1, with 11 bases fitting TRBD2. V lost 3 bases and J lost 0; bases outside the gene matches: 10. Germline V gives CDR1 SGHTA, CDR2 FQGNSA. This CDR3 region has 19 residues.

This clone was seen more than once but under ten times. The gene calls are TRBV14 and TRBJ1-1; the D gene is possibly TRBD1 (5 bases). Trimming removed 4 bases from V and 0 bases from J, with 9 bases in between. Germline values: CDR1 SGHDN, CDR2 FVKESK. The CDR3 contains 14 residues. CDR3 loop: CASSPDSMNTEAFF. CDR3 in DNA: TGTGCCAGCAGCCCAGACAGTATGAACACTGAAGCTTTCTTT.